This T cell receptor (beta chain) was captured by sequencing in a study of T cell responses to AZD1222 COVID-19 vaccine. There are 15 residues in the CDR3. From germline, CDR1 is LGHNT and CDR2 FRNRAP. V lost 4 bases to trimming and J lost 2 bases, with 14 bases between them. Using immunoSEQ multiplex PCR, the repertoire was profiled, and TCRdb retains in-frame clones only, with some absent. This table has about 78,000 clones, 90% appearing once. Study-level results: Among vaccine-associated CD4 TCRs, coverage spanned spike, with dominance at 160-218 and 743-854. Baseline serostatus was positive in only a handful of AZD1222 recipients. White British people made up most donors, females outnumbered males, and clonal diversity was possibly underestimated. Repertoires were obtained solely post-peak T cell response.

About this clone: Its specificity is unknown.

This chain uses TRBV12-5 with TRBJ2-5; D is undetermined. The sequence was obtained from an adult who received the AZD1222 COVID-19 vaccine. Sequencing was performed on peripheral blood, taken 28 days after the second AZD1222 dose. The CDR3 nucleotides are TGTGCTAGTGGTTGGGGAAGGCAGACACAAGAGACCCAGTACTTC. This translates into CASGWGRQTQETQYF.